This T cell receptor beta chain was retrieved from a study of blood T cell repertoires in COVID-19. On the study more broadly: From T cells, B-cell-depleted T cells, or PBMCs came the material, which was cDNA or gDNA.

Authors' data handling: Amplification from reference gene primers served as the basis for estimated nucleated cell counts. TCRdb's copy holds only in-frame clones and misses some; the assay was immunoSEQ multiplex PCR. V, J and clone size reflect that table, while D and trimming were determined from the DNA. The data show 65,000 to 80,000 clones, more than 80% seen once. The CDR3 runs to 18 residues. Germline V gene data show CDR1 as SEHNR and CDR2 as FQNEAQ (reference sequence). Deletions cut 3 bases from V and 4 bases from J, with 24 bases between. The chain recombines TRBV7-9 with TRBJ1-1; D is perhaps TRBD1 (5 bases). Sequencing was performed on peripheral blood. This TCR derives from a man aged 25 to 40 with acute or convalescent COVID-19. CDR3 sequence: CASSFLARESVWSTEAFF. The CDR3 nucleotides read TGTGCCAGCAGCTTTCTTGCCAGGGAATCGGTATGGAGCACTGAAGCTTTCTTT.